The sequence of this T cell receptor (beta chain) was determined in a study of cytomegalovirus exposure and HLA in healthy donors (TCRdb year 2017). General notes on the study: According to a later analysis, one platform produced both the roughly 110 validation repertoires and the 550 to 800 repertoires of the first cohort. High-throughput TCR immunosequencing, statistical association of individual TCRs with disease status, and machine learning were combined to predict cytomegalovirus infection status. In addition to the first cohort of roughly 700 subjects, a separate validation cohort of approximately 130 different subjects was used. The study aimed to test whether cataloging public T cell receptors could reveal signatures of past pathogen exposure. Results the study describes overall, beyond this receptor: In vitro tests confirmed that three of the cytomegalovirus-associated TCR beta chains recognize cytomegalovirus antigens. Cytomegalovirus status was reported to be diagnosed by the classifier with high specificity and sensitivity in both the original and validation cohorts. While some public TCRs were present in many individuals, most TCR sequences turned up only very rarely across donors. A total of fewer than 200 TCR beta chains were listed by the study as associated with cytomegalovirus. According to the authors, the approach could potentially be generalized to other disease states and immunological phenotypes. A later analysis found that TCRs clustered in the first cohort also tended to co-occur in the approximately 120 validation repertoires, with approximately 93% of cluster scores above 0. A later analysis lacked HLA typing for the validation cohort, so it scored co-occurrence in that cohort across all 130 or so repertoires.

Library creation used the immunoSEQ multiplex PCR assay. On the study's bioinformatics: A statistical classification framework was built for diagnosing cytomegalovirus status from the catalog of TCR beta chain sequences. This immuneACCESS table, as held by TCRdb, lists in-frame sequences with V and J called but not all clones. Of the missing ones, under half trace to an unresolved V gene in checked studies; the others have no known cause. The D gene and trimming were derived from the DNA, and the V and J assignments and clone size from that table. The table for this sample lists some 100,000 clones; about 90% of them were counted only once. The ten largest clones take up about 2.1% of the sample. Including cysteine and phenylalanine, the CDR3 has 15 amino acids. Of all the DNA, just the CDR3 is kept, 45 bases in frame from base 1. V is cut by 3 bases and J by 0 bases, and the space between the germline ends is 9 bases. CDR1 and CDR2 are read off the germline V gene as KGHSH and LQKENI.

The donors belonged to the validation cohort of over a hundred subjects, which was separate from the approximately 700-subject first cohort. Details on this clone: The antigen it recognizes is unknown. Base quality data are lacking; no much larger clone is found one base away.

The receptor's source is a woman under 30 in good health and CMV-seronegative. The chain is encoded by TRBV18 joined to TRBJ2-1; confidence is insufficient to name the D gene. The sequenced sample was PBMCs. The CDR3 sequence is CASSPGVPSYNEQFF. DNA sequence: TGTGCCAGCTCACCGGGCGTCCCCTCCTACAATGAGCAGTTCTTC.